What follows are 4 T cell receptor beta chains derived from one specimen sequenced in a study of spatial heterogeneity in lung cancer. Documented time point: blood taken at disease recurrence. Unsorted whole RNA samples from tumor, nontumor lung or frozen PBMC were sequenced. TCRdb fed the 5' RACE reads into MiXCR, producing one record per CDR3 protein. The sample contains approximately 9,700 distinct CDR3 sequences, about 4% of which appear only once. Sequences were derived from PBMCs, sampled at recurrence. Source of these receptors: a female donor with early-stage non-small cell lung cancer.

The sample holds many counts of this clonotype. This beta chain was picked up by a library intended for alpha chains and is off target, so its count carries little meaning. The chain combines TRBV28 with TRBJ1-2; 7 bases agree with TRBD1. V dropped 4 bases and J dropped 2; count of bases not matched to a gene: 10. Germline assignment: CDR1 MDHEN and CDR2 SYDVKM. The length of the CDR3 is 16 residues. The CDR3 DNA is TGTGCCAGCAGTTCCCCGCGCGAGGGGGCCAACTATGGCTACACCTTC. It is translated as CASSSPREGANYGYTF.

Many counts were recorded for this clonotype. This beta chain was picked up by a library intended for alpha chains and is off target, so its count carries little meaning. The chain has TRBV7-2 and TRBJ2-5; 7 bases fit TRBD2. CDR1 is SGHTA, CDR2 FQGNSA, per germline. J lost 1 base, V lost 6 bases, and 14 bases had no gene match. The CDR3 has 17 amino acids. CDR3 DNA: TGTGCCAGCAGACGCCCTTCTGTTGGGGGGGGCCAAGAGACCCAGTACTTC. Its protein is CASRRPSVGGGQETQYF.

This clonotype was counted ten times or more. Found in a library prepared for alpha chains, this beta chain is an off-target read, and its abundance has little meaning. CDR3 sequence: CASSLESAGPYNEQFF. The CDR3 DNA follows: TGTGCCAGCAGCTTAGAGTCAGCCGGGCCCTACAATGAGCAGTTCTTC. This chain connects TRBV7-6 to TRBJ2-1; D not certain. The V end was cut by 1 base, the J end by 2 bases, with 12 bases between. The CDR3 contains 16 residues. Germline V gives CDR1 SGHVS, CDR2 FNYEAQ.

This clonotype has a count of ten or more. Because the library targeted alpha chains, this beta chain is an off-target read whose size means little. This sequence joins TRBV7-2 and TRBJ2-2, with 9 nucleotides matching TRBD2. Germline CDR1 reads SGHTA; CDR2 reads FQGNSA. The CDR3 totals 15 residues. V was pared by 5 bases and J by 6 bases, with 7 bases of the junction left unmatched. The CDR3 protein is CASSPRGGASGELFF. CDR3 in DNA: TGTGCCAGCAGCCCCCGCGGGGGGGCGTCCGGGGAGCTGTTTTTT.